This T cell receptor (beta chain) was observed in a study of blood T cell repertoires in COVID-19. The CDR3 loop spans 14 amino acids. V was trimmed by 10 bases and J by 1 base, leaving 17 bases between them. Germline assignment: CDR1 MNHEY and CDR2 SVGAGI. TCRdb keeps only in-frame clones here, not all; method: immunoSEQ multiplex PCR. In the table there are approximately 300,000 clones, around 85% of which are singletons. The genes are TRBV6-5 and TRBJ2-7; weak D call: TRBD1 (6 bases). Specimen: peripheral blood. The sequence derives from a human donor with COVID-19, enrolled during active disease. The donor label of this sample is uncertain. Here the CDR3 reads CAIRVTGSSYEQYF. CDR3 nucleotide sequence: TGTGCCATAAGGGTAACAGGGTCATCCTACGAGCAGTACTTC.